The present entry profiles one T cell receptor (beta chain) with its context. Only in-frame clones appear in the TCRdb table, and some are missing; sequencing was by immunoSEQ multiplex PCR. Of about 220,000 clones listed, approximately 90% were seen once; the top ten hold just over 2.5%. The data belong to a study of blood T cell repertoires in COVID-19. Study information: The analysed material was cDNA or gDNA that came from T cells, B-cell-depleted T cells, or PBMCs.

Germline-derived CDR1 and CDR2 are MNHEY and SVGAGI. The CDR3 is 13 residues long. The V and J ends lost 8 bases and 2 bases, in that order; junction bases with no gene match: 4. Study members were between roughly 18 and 100 years old and lived in 20 to 30 US regions. Cohort assignment relied on participant-reported clinical history. The clonotype was recovered from a young woman with acute COVID-19. The chain combines TRBV6-5 with TRBJ2-7; the match to TRBD1 covers 9 bases. Sequencing used PBMCs or T cells enriched from blood (not recorded which). The CDR3 region has the DNA TGTGCCAGCCGGACAGGGGTTCCCTACGAGCAGTACTTC. Translating it yields CASRTGVPYEQYF.